This T cell receptor beta chain originates from a study of cytomegalovirus exposure and HLA in healthy donors. Study-wide results and limits: Per published reports, the classifier diagnosed cytomegalovirus status with high specificity and sensitivity. Likely technical artifact: a cluster of highly shared sequence variants.

The ends were cut back, 1 base at V and 0 bases at J, with 11 bases in the middle. The CDR3 covers 15 residues. CDR1 and CDR2 (germline): SGHNT, YYREEE (reference sequence). The PCR ran on 60 Vbeta and 13 Jbeta primers. In the authors' workflow: Among the unique TCR beta chains that a later analysis counted, 70 million to 85 million in all, 10 million to 14 million were shared. Sequenced by immunoSEQ multiplex PCR; TCRdb stores in-frame clones only, minus some. V and J calls and clone size are copied from that table; D and trimming were computed from the DNA. This sample's table reports just over 150,000 clones. On this clone itself: The antigen is unknown.

The receptor was derived from a man under 40 in good health and CMV-seronegative. The sample consisted of PBMCs. V usage is TRBV5-4 and J usage is TRBJ2-7; D is undetermined. The CDR3 DNA is TGTGCCAGCAGCTTGTGGCAGAAGTCCTCCTACGAGCAGTACTTC. Protein product: CASSLWQKSSYEQYF.